A single sample is the source of the 22 T cell receptor beta chains below, sequenced in a study of T cell clusters in autoimmune cytopenias. TRB was amplified from about 270 ng of peripheral blood genomic DNA per sample. TRB rearrangements were amplified by touch-down multiplex PCR with mixed TRB-A/B primers. From its re-call of the multiplex PCR reads, TCRdb lists each CDR3 protein once, without DNA. Its listing shows about 7,400 distinct CDR3 sequences. These data were also filed under a second study, of T cell repertoires in aging, cancer and after chemotherapy.

Sequencing was done on a sample of peripheral blood. The source of these receptors is a human donor in good health.

The V and J genes are TRBV5-4 and TRBJ2-5; TCRdb's D gene call, TRBD1, goes unchecked for lack of DNA. Germline lookup yields CDR1 SGHNT and CDR2 YYREEE (reference sequence). CDR3 length: 15 residues. CDR3 amino acids: CASSTPQGSQETQYF.

Its frequency marks this clonotype as medium-sized (0.01 to 0.1%). The J gene is TRBJ2-5, the V gene TRBV5-6; the D gene TCRdb calls, TRBD2, cannot be checked with no DNA. From germline, CDR1 is SGHDT and CDR2 YYEEEE. There are 15 residues in the CDR3. CDR3 protein: CASSLLRMGRETQYF. The full variable domain, with the rest looked up from reference TRBV5-6 and TRBJ2-5, is DAGVTQSPTHLIKTRGQQVTLRCSPKSGHDTVSWYQQALGQGPQFIFQYYEEEERQRGNFPDRFSGHQFPNYSSELNVNALLLGDSALYLCASSLLRMGRETQYFGPGTRLLVL.

This clonotype is labeled medium-sized based on frequency. V gene TRBV19 combines with J gene TRBJ2-3; TCRdb reports TRBD2, a call that lacks DNA to check it against. Germline V gives CDR1 LNHDA, CDR2 SQIVND (reference sequence). This CDR3 has 15 residues. The CDR3 loop is CASRSTSGGADTQYF.

Its frequency marks this clonotype as medium-sized (0.01 to 0.1%). This chain connects TRBV6-1 to TRBJ2-1; TCRdb's D call of TRBD1 is untestable without DNA. Germline V gene lookup returns CDR1 MNHNS and CDR2 SASEGT. The CDR3 consists of 15 residues. The chain's CDR3 is CASRIRDRTSLEQFF.

J is TRBJ2-1 and V is TRBV18; TCRdb's D call, TRBD2, is unchecked because there is no DNA. The CDR3 has 15 residues. The germline V gene has CDR1 KGHSH and CDR2 LQKENI. The CDR3 loop is CASSPGLAGDGEQFF.

The gene calls are TRBV6-2 or TRBV6-3 and TRBJ1-1. The CDR3 has 14 residues. The germline CDR1 and CDR2 sequences are MNHEY and SVGEGT. CDR3 residues: CASVMGYENTEAFF.

The chain links TRBV30 to TRBJ1-5; absent DNA, TCRdb's TRBD1 call cannot be checked. CDR3 length equals 15 residues. Looked up from germline, CDR1 is GTSNPN and CDR2 is SVGIG (reference sequence). CDR3 protein: CAWTPGQERNQPQHF.

The chain joins TRBV28 to TRBJ2-7. CDR1 is MDHEN, CDR2 SYDVKM, per germline. This CDR3 spans 13 amino acids. CDR3 sequence: CASSFTETYEQYF.

The genes are TRBV27 and TRBJ1-6; no DNA is available, so the TRBD1 call from TCRdb remains unchecked. Germline values: CDR1 MNHEY, CDR2 SMNVEV (reference sequence). The length of the CDR3 is 14 residues. CDR3 protein: CASSLRGQGSPLHF.

V is TRBV30 and J is TRBJ1-6; the D gene TCRdb calls, TRBD1, cannot be checked with no DNA. The V gene's germline CDR1 is GTSNPN and CDR2 SVGIG (reference sequence). The CDR3 extends over 13 amino acids. CDR3 loop: CAWGTGGESPLHF.

J is TRBJ2-2 and V is TRBV19; TCRdb gives TRBD1 as the D gene, but with no DNA this cannot be confirmed. The V gene's germline CDR1 is LNHDA and CDR2 SQIVND (reference sequence). The CDR3 loop spans 15 amino acids. CDR3 sequence reads: CASSSTGGSTGELFF.

This chain uses TRBV24-1 with TRBJ1-6; TCRdb names TRBD1, which stays unverified in the absence of DNA. CDR1 and CDR2 from the germline V gene are KGHDR and SFDVKD. The length of the CDR3 is 16 residues. The CDR3: CATSDPRGQGNSPLHF.

This clonotype registers medium-sized by frequency. The chain combines TRBV29-1 with TRBJ1-2. This CDR3 contains 11 residues. Looked up from germline, CDR1 is SQVTM and CDR2 is ANQGSEA. The chain's CDR3 is CSVEEGYGYTF. Full variable domain (remainder filled in from reference TRBV29-1 and TRBJ1-2): SAVISQKPSRDICQRGTSLTIQCQVDSQVTMMFWYRQQPGQSLTLIATANQGSEATYESGFVIDKFPISRPNLTFSTLTVSNMSPEDSSIYLCSVEEGYGYTFGSGTRLTVV.

This chain connects TRBV18 to TRBJ1-2; the TCRdb D gene call, TRBD1, has no DNA to confirm it. CDR1 and CDR2 (germline): KGHSH, LQKENI. The CDR3 length is 14 residues. The CDR3 loop reads CASSPQPQGHGYTF.

The chain combines TRBV7-9 with TRBJ2-7; absent DNA, TCRdb's TRBD1 call cannot be checked. The CDR3 runs 16 residues. Germline CDR1 SEHNR, CDR2 FQNEAQ (reference sequence). The CDR3 sequence: CASSLLRAGTNYEQYF.

Judged by frequency, this clonotype is medium-sized. V and J are TRBV5-4 and TRBJ2-3; TCRdb lists TRBD1, though no DNA is available to test this call. The CDR3 sequence is 16 residues long. Germline V gene data show CDR1 as SGHNT and CDR2 as YYREEE (reference sequence). The CDR3 is CASSQGSQGGTDTQYF.

This chain links TRBV27 with TRBJ2-1. This CDR3 contains 15 residues. The germline CDR1 and CDR2 sequences are MNHEY and SMNVEV (reference sequence). The CDR3 here is CASSSLVASYNEQFF.

This rearrangement joins TRBV6-2 or TRBV6-3 to TRBJ2-7; there is no DNA to check the TCRdb D call of TRBD1. This CDR3 is built from 14 residues. Germline lookup yields CDR1 MNHEY and CDR2 SVGEGT. CDR3 amino acids: CASSYFGPGYEQYF.

This chain links TRBV18 with TRBJ1-1. The germline CDR1 and CDR2 sequences are KGHSH and LQKENI. There are 15 residues in the CDR3. The CDR3 protein is CASSPPVGWNTEAFF. Variable domain in full (rest from reference TRBV18 and TRBJ1-1): NAGVMQNPRHLVRRRGQEARLRCSPMKGHSHVYWYRQLPEEGLKFMVYLQKENIIDESGMPKERFSAEFPKEGPSILRIQQVVRGDSAAYFCASSPPVGWNTEAFFGQGTRLTVV.

Considering frequency, this clonotype is medium-sized. The chain joins TRBV18 to TRBJ2-2; TCRdb lists TRBD1, though no DNA is available to test this call. Germline V gene data show CDR1 as KGHSH and CDR2 as LQKENI. The CDR3 is 18 amino acids. The CDR3 sequence: CASSPLSRTGGNTGELFF.

This sequence joins TRBV5-6 and TRBJ2-7. Germline CDR1 is SGHDT and CDR2 is YYEEEE. The CDR3 has 12 residues. CDR3 residues: CASSLELDEQYF.

This chain connects TRBV15 to TRBJ2-1; checking the TCRdb D call of TRBD2 is not possible without DNA. The germline CDR1 and CDR2 sequences are LNHNV and YYDKDF (reference sequence). This CDR3 has 15 residues. CDR3 protein: CATSITSGGANEQFF.